A selection of T cell receptor beta chains follows, all from one sample in a study of immune cell composition in non-small cell lung cancer. Sequencing was performed with immunoSEQ multiplex PCR; in TCRdb, only in-frame clones are kept and a portion is missing. In the table there are more than 8,500 clones, under 70% of which are singletons. Sequencing was carried out using non-adjacent lung tissue. These receptors all come from a human donor with non-small cell lung cancer. The CDR3 runs from the conserved cysteine through the conserved F or W. Fields, in order: V gene, J gene, D gene, clone size, CDR3 protein, CDR3 DNA. D genes are given only for firm matches. Some rows have no size entry. The others give once, few or many, or a class for an expanded clone.

TRBV6-5	TRBJ2-3	NA	NA	CASSYSGRVRTDTQYF	TGTGCCAGCAGTTACTCCGGGCGGGTCCGCACAGATACGCAGTATTTT
TRBV19	TRBJ1-3	NA	NA	CASTMRGYSGNTIYF	TGTGCCAGTACCATGAGGGGGTACTCTGGAAACACCATATATTTT
TRBV7-6	TRBJ2-5	TRBD2	once	CASSLAPGTSGGAKETQYF	TGTGCCAGCAGCTTAGCGCCTGGGACTAGCGGGGGGGCCAAAGAGACCCAGTACTTC
TRBV6-6	TRBJ1-5	NA	NA	CASGEREGNQPQHF	TGTGCCAGCGGGGAAAGGGAGGGCAATCAGCCCCAGCATTTT
TRBV4-3	TRBJ2-1	TRBD2	NA	CASSQGSGGAYNEQFF	TGCGCCAGCAGCCAAGGCAGCGGGGGGGCCTACAATGAGCAGTTCTTC
TRBV7-2	TRBJ2-1	NA	NA	CASSLGGPSSYNEQFF	TGTGCCAGCAGCTTAGGGGGCCCGAGCTCCTACAATGAGCAGTTCTTC
TRBV5-1	TRBJ2-1	NA	few	CASSLQGEDNEQFF	TGCGCCAGCAGCTTACAGGGAGAAGACAATGAGCAGTTCTTC
TRBV5-4	TRBJ1-6	NA	NA	CASSLEGRVDSPLHF	TGTGCCAGCAGCTTGGAGGGCAGGGTAGATTCACCCCTCCACTTT
TRBV6-1	TRBJ1-2	NA	NA	CASSRGGQPGYGYTF	TGTGCCAGCAGCCGGGGAGGGCAACCTGGGTATGGCTACACCTTC
TRBV7-8	TRBJ2-5	NA	NA	CASSLTRAGVAQYF	TGTGCCAGCAGCTTGACTAGAGCTGGGGTAGCCCAGTACTTC
TRBV4-3	TRBJ1-1	TRBD1	NA	CASSQLDRDTEAFF	TGCGCCAGCAGCCAACTGGACAGGGACACTGAAGCTTTCTTT
TRBV11-3	TRBJ2-3	TRBD2	once	CASSKRGDRTDTQYF	TGTGCCAGCAGCAAGCGGGGGGATAGGACAGATACGCAGTATTTT
TRBV7-9	TRBJ2-2	TRBD2	NA	CASSSPGGRGGELFF	TGTGCCAGCAGCTCTCCGGGGGGGCGAGGCGGGGAGCTGTTTTTT
TRBV13	TRBJ2-7	NA	NA	CASSLGQSYEQYF	TGTGCCAGCAGCTTGGGGCAGAGCTACGAGCAGTACTTC
TRBV11-2	TRBJ2-2	NA	NA	CASSSTTWSNTGELFF	TGTGCCAGCAGCTCAACAACCTGGTCGAACACCGGGGAGCTGTTTTTT
TRBV7-9	TRBJ2-4	NA	NA	CASSSSGAENIQYF	TGTGCCAGCAGCTCCTCAGGGGCCGAAAACATTCAGTACTTC
TRBV4-3	TRBJ1-5	NA	NA	CASSQVSGVGQPQHF	TGCGCCAGCAGCCAGGTCTCAGGGGTAGGTCAGCCCCAGCATTTT
TRBV4-1	TRBJ1-2	NA	few	CASSQEPGTNYGYTF	TGCGCCAGCAGCCAAGAACCGGGAACTAACTATGGCTACACCTTC
TRBV5-5	TRBJ2-4	TRBD1	NA	CASSYGQGHIQYF	TGTGCCAGCAGCTATGGACAGGGCCACATTCAGTACTTC
TRBV11-3	TRBJ2-1	NA	NA	CASSPYTGTYNEQFF	TGTGCCAGCAGCCCCTACACCGGGACTTATAATGAGCAGTTCTTC
TRBV6-1	TRBJ2-5	NA	NA	CASTALTGEETQYF	TGTGCCAGCACCGCTCTGACAGGAGAAGAGACCCAGTACTTC
TRBV5-8	TRBJ1-2	NA	NA	CASSLQGLYGYTF	TGTGCCAGCAGCTTACAGGGATTATATGGCTACACCTTC
TRBV5-4	TRBJ2-1	NA	NA	CASSSYNEQFF	TGTGCCAGCAGCTCTTACAATGAGCAGTTCTTC
TRBV6-1	TRBJ1-1	NA	once	CASRWGGMAEAFF	TGTGCCAGCAGATGGGGGGGGATGGCTGAAGCTTTCTTT
TRBV7-2	TRBJ2-7	NA	NA	CASSLESPFREQYF	TGTGCCAGCAGCTTAGAGAGCCCCTTTCGCGAGCAGTACTTC
TRBV6-5	TRBJ2-5	TRBD2	NA	CASSSSGGAGETQYF	TGTGCCAGCAGTTCCAGCGGGGGGGCCGGCGAGACCCAGTACTTC
TRBV21-1	TRBJ2-4	NA	NA	CASSTRLKNIQYF	TGTGCCAGCAGCACCCGACTGAAAAACATTCAGTACTTC
TRBV7-6	TRBJ1-1	NA	NA	CASSLREGVTEAFF	TGTGCCAGCAGCTTACGGGAGGGTGTCACTGAAGCTTTCTTT